The next 7 T cell receptor beta chains were all read from a single sample in a study of blood T cell repertoires in COVID-19. Sequenced by immunoSEQ multiplex PCR; TCRdb stores in-frame clones only, minus some. The sample has 200,000 or so clones; nearly 85% are singletons. Source material: peripheral blood. The receptors here all came from a young woman with acute or convalescent COVID-19.

V gene TRBV6-4 combines with J gene TRBJ1-3; 11 bases map to TRBD1. CDR1 is MRHNA and CDR2 is SNTAGT in the germline V gene. The CDR3 consists of 15 residues. Trimming at V came to 6 bases and at J to 6 bases, leaving 7 bases not matched to a gene. Here the CDR3 DNA reads TGTGCCAGCAGCGGACAGGGGGCAATAATAAACACCATATATTTT. Translating gives CASSGQGAIINTIYF.

A single count supports this clone. The CDR3 DNA is TGTGCCAGCAGTTTAGGCTTCCGTTACTACGAGCAGTACTTC. Its protein product is CASSLGFRYYEQYF. The chain links TRBV28 to TRBJ2-7; D is unresolved. Trimming took 2 bases from V and 3 from J, leaving 11 bases between them. CDR1 and CDR2 from the germline V gene are MDHEN and SYDVKM. The CDR3 totals 14 residues.

The sample holds a few counts of this clone. The V gene is TRBV5-1, the J gene TRBJ1-5; the D gene is possibly TRBD1 (5 bases). This CDR3 comprises 15 residues. The germline gives CDR1 SGHRS, CDR2 YFSETQ. Between the trimmed V and J ends, which lost 0 bases and 4 bases, there was a span of 11 bases. CDR3 sequence (DNA): TGCGCCAGCAGCTTGGAGGGCAGGGTGAATCAGCCCCAGCATTTT. This translates into CASSLEGRVNQPQHF.

This sequence joins TRBV15 and TRBJ2-2, with TRBD2 matching over 9 bases. The CDR3 length is 18 residues. V lost 0 bases and J lost 4; bases outside the gene matches: 9. CDR1 LNHNV and CDR2 YYDKDF come from the germline V gene (reference sequence). Here the CDR3 DNA reads TGTGCCACCAGCAGAGATCATCGGCGGGAGGGCCTCACCGGGGAGCTGTTTTTT. It is translated as CATSRDHRREGLTGELFF.

J is TRBJ1-3 and V is TRBV18; no firm D call. Germline V lookup: CDR1 KGHSH, CDR2 LQKENI. V dropped 2 bases and J dropped 0 bases, with 11 bases sitting between them. This CDR3 is built from 16 residues. CDR3: CASSPAGLSSGNTIYF. CDR3 DNA: TGTGCCAGCTCACCAGCCGGACTGAGCTCTGGAAACACCATATATTTT.

This chain joins TRBV5-1 and TRBJ2-2; 8 bases map to TRBD2. CDR1 is SGHRS, CDR2 YFSETQ, per germline. The CDR3 is 14 amino acids. The V gene end was trimmed by 4 bases and the J gene end by 3 bases; junction bases not matched to a gene: 2. The DNA of the CDR3 is TGCGCCAGCAGCCGGCGGGGGGACACCGGGGAGCTGTTTTTT. It codes for CASSRRGDTGELFF.

This clone came up many times. The chain has TRBV7-8 and TRBJ2-1, with 9 bases aligning to TRBD2. The CDR3 sequence is 17 residues long. Trimming removed 5 bases from V and 9 bases from J; junction bases left unmatched: 17. CDR1 and CDR2 (germline): SGHVS, FQNEAQ. In DNA form, the CDR3 reads TGTGCCAGCAGCCCGCGAGGGGGCGGGAGGGCGGTATCTGAGCAGTTCTTC. This translates into CASSPRGGGRAVSEQFF.